The 22 T cell receptor beta chains listed next were all sequenced from one sample in a study of T-cell memory formation after mild COVID-19. TCRdb passed the 5' RACE reads through MiXCR, listing each CDR3 protein once. The data show approximately 560,000 distinct CDR3 sequences, 17% seen once. Sequenced sample: PBMCs or a T cell subset sorted from them (not recorded which). All receptors derive from an adult woman who had mild COVID-19 (a few samples of this study predate the infection). Cell type and time point are not known.

This clonotype was seen only a few times. V and J are TRBV24-1 and TRBJ2-2; 8 nucleotides line up with TRBD1. The CDR3 contains 18 residues. The J segment lost 4 bases and the V segment lost 7 bases, leaving 16 bases of the junction unmatched. Germline CDR1 reads KGHDR; CDR2 reads SFDVKD. DNA for the CDR3: TGTGCCACCAGCACGGACAGGGTAGCGCTTTTTGGCACCGGGGAGCTGTTTTTT. Protein: CATSTDRVALFGTGELFF.

The V and J genes are TRBV30 and TRBJ2-7; 14 positions agree with TRBD2. CDR1 GTSNPN and CDR2 SVGIG come from the germline V gene (reference sequence). Trimming at V came to 4 bases and at J to 6 bases, leaving 11 bases not matched to a gene. The CDR3 consists of 16 residues. The CDR3 loop reads CAWTPGLAGAGSEQYF. CDR3 nucleotide sequence: TGTGCCTGGACGCCGGGACTAGCGGGAGCGGGGAGCGAGCAGTACTTC.

Details on this clonotype: A junction boundary mismatches the germline segment, possibly from a read error. V and J are TRBV7-7 and TRBJ2-3; D may correspond to TRBD1 or TRBD2 (5 bases each). Per germline, CDR1 SSHAT and CDR2 FNYEAQ (reference sequence). This CDR3 spans 15 amino acids. The CDR3 here is CASSLGTPWTDTQYF. CDR3 nucleotide sequence: TGTGCTAGCAGCTTAGGGACCCCCTGGACAGATACGCAGTATTTT.

This clonotype was counted a few times. This chain connects TRBV24-1 to TRBJ2-1; perhaps TRBD2 as D (7 bases). The V and J ends lost 5 bases and 6 bases respectively, with 10 bases between them. There are 13 residues in the CDR3. The germline V gene encodes CDR1 KGHDR and CDR2 SFDVKD. CDR3 protein: CATSGAGANEQFF. For the CDR3, the DNA is TGTGCCACCAGTGGGGCGGGGGCCAATGAGCAGTTCTTC.

The table lists this clonotype with a few counts. The gene calls are TRBV20-1 and TRBJ1-1; a possible D gene is TRBD1 (6 bases). V gave up 3 bases and J gave up 3 bases, with 11 bases separating them. The CDR3 length is 13 residues. In germline, CDR1 is DFQATT, CDR2 SNEGSKA (reference sequence). The CDR3 DNA reads as TGCAGTGCTAGGGGCAACAGGGACACTGAAGCTTTCTTT. Its translation: CSARGNRDTEAFF.

J is TRBJ2-5 and V is TRBV7-9; D possibly corresponds to TRBD2 (6 bases). Germline V gene sequence: CDR1 SEHNR, CDR2 FQNEAQ (reference sequence). CDR3 size: 16 residues. Trimming removed 4 bases at V and 1 base at J, with 16 bases between. CDR3 DNA: TGTGCCAGCAGCTCACCTCTTGGCGGGGCCCAAGAGACCCAGTACTTC. Its protein product is CASSSPLGGAQETQYF. Based on the CDR3 plus reference TRBV7-9 and TRBJ2-5, the full variable domain is DTGVSQNPRHKITKRGQNVTFRCDPISEHNRLYWYRQTLGQGPEFLTYFQNEAQLEKSRLLSDRFSAERPKGSFSTLEIQRTEQGDSAMYLCASSSPLGGAQETQYFGPGTRLLVL.

CDR3 sequence (DNA): TGTGCCAGCAGTACTTCAAGGGGCCAAGAGACCCAGTACTTC. It yields the protein CASSTSRGQETQYF. This chain uses TRBV6-2 or TRBV6-3 with TRBJ2-5; TRBD1 is a possible D gene (5 bases). The V end was cut by 5 bases, the J end by 1 base, with 11 bases between. This CDR3 comprises 14 residues. Germline CDR1 reads MNHEY; CDR2 reads SVGEGT.

The table lists this clonotype with many counts. The chain links TRBV7-3 to TRBJ1-1; no definite D call. V was trimmed by 6 bases and J by 4 bases, leaving 12 bases between them. CDR3 length: 13 residues. From germline, CDR1 is SGHTA and CDR2 FQGTGA. DNA of the CDR3: TGTGCCAGCAGACTTACAGCCTCCACTGAAGCTTTCTTT. Its translation: CASRLTASTEAFF. The full variable domain, with the rest looked up from reference TRBV7-3 and TRBJ1-1, is GAGVSQTPSNKVTEKGKYVELRCDPISGHTALYWYRQSLGQGPEFLIYFQGTGAADDSGLPNDRFFAVRPEGSVSTLKIQRTERGDSAVYLCASRLTASTEAFFGQGTRLTVV.

This clonotype appeared a few times. The CDR3 loop is CAISSAWTEAFF. Written as DNA, the CDR3 is TGTGCCATCAGCTCCGCGTGGACTGAAGCTTTCTTT. V gene TRBV10-3 combines with J gene TRBJ1-1; D is uncertain. Germline V gene lookup returns CDR1 ENHRY and CDR2 SYGVKD. The CDR3 is made up of 12 amino acids. V gave up 6 bases and J gave up 5 bases, with 10 bases separating them.

The rearrangement joins TRBV4-1 to TRBJ1-5; D not resolved. This CDR3 has 16 residues. The V end was cut by 2 bases, the J end by 6 bases, with 17 bases between. Germline values: CDR1 MGHRA, CDR2 YSYEKL. CDR3 nucleotides: TGCGCCAGCAGCCAACCTACCCGGGCCCTGGGTCAGCCCCAGCATTTT. Encoded protein: CASSQPTRALGQPQHF.

This clonotype was recorded many times. This rearrangement joins TRBV9 to TRBJ1-2, with 10 nucleotides matching TRBD1. The V gene's germline CDR1 is SGDLS and CDR2 YYNGEE. The CDR3 length is 15 residues. V dropped 3 bases and J dropped 3; count of bases not matched to a gene: 5. Here the CDR3 DNA reads TGTGCCAGCAGCGAGCGACAGGGGGCCCACTATGGCTACACCTTC. Protein product: CASSERQGAHYGYTF.

The gene calls are TRBV7-2 and TRBJ2-1; 7 bases are a match to TRBD2. This CDR3 contains 16 residues. Trimming removed 3 bases from V and 4 bases from J; junction bases left unmatched: 9. CDR1 is SGHTA and CDR2 is FQGNSA in the germline V gene. The CDR3 DNA reads as TGTGCCAGCAGCTTTTCGGGGGGACCACTTTACAATGAGCAGTTCTTC. Amino acids: CASSFSGGPLYNEQFF.

This chain connects TRBV7-3 to TRBJ2-1, with 11 nucleotides matching TRBD1. CDR3 size: 14 residues. The germline gives CDR1 SGHTA, CDR2 FQGTGA. Unmatched junction bases numbered 4, after V lost 5 bases and J lost 7 bases. The CDR3 is CASSPDRGRNEQFF. The CDR3 region has the DNA TGTGCCAGCAGCCCGGACAGGGGGCGGAATGAGCAGTTCTTC.

There are a few counts of this clonotype. The chain employs TRBV6-1 and TRBJ2-7, with D unclear. Trimming shortened V by 4 bases and J by 0 bases, and 10 bases separated the two germline ends. This CDR3 comprises 14 residues. Germline V lookup: CDR1 MNHNS, CDR2 SASEGT. CDR3 nucleotides: TGTGCCAGCAGTGTTGAAGCCCACTCCTACGAGCAGTACTTC. Translating it yields CASSVEAHSYEQYF.

This rearrangement joins TRBV11-2 to TRBJ2-2; D might be TRBD1 or TRBD2, each matching 5 bases. V gave up 3 bases and J gave up 3 bases, with 11 bases separating them. This CDR3 spans 15 amino acids. Germline V CDR1 and CDR2: SGHAT, FQNNGV. CDR3 residues: CASSLWDRDTGELFF. The CDR3 nucleotides read TGTGCCAGCAGCTTGTGGGACCGCGACACCGGGGAGCTGTTTTTT.

This clonotype came up a few times. The genes are TRBV12-3 or TRBV12-4 and TRBJ1-2; D unclear. Trimming pared 1 base from V and 4 bases from J, leaving 16 bases between. The CDR3 length is 16 residues. The CDR3 sequence is CASSLDLLGSGYGYTF. In DNA, the CDR3 is TGTGCCAGCAGTTTAGATCTGCTGGGTTCGGGCTATGGCTACACCTTC.

This clonotype was counted only a few times. The chain carries TRBV20-1 and TRBJ2-2; no firm D call. V dropped 6 bases and J dropped 5 bases, with 10 bases sitting between them. Per germline, CDR1 DFQATT and CDR2 SNEGSKA (reference sequence). The CDR3 contains 12 residues. CDR3 loop: CSANPPTGELFF. In nucleotides, the CDR3 is TGCAGTGCAAACCCCCCGACCGGGGAGCTGTTTTTT.

The V gene is TRBV6-5, the J gene TRBJ2-1; D might be TRBD1 (5 bases). The CDR3 consists of 17 residues. The germline gives CDR1 MNHEY, CDR2 SVGAGI. The ends were cut back, 8 bases at V and 0 bases at J, with 20 bases in the middle. The CDR3 coding sequence is TGTGCCAGCTCCTGGGAAGCAGGGCGCGTCTCCTACAATGAGCAGTTCTTC. Its protein product is CASSWEAGRVSYNEQFF.

The V call is TRBV12-3 or TRBV12-4, the J call TRBJ2-7, with D possibly TRBD1 on 6 matching bases. The CDR3 has 13 residues. Trimming left V 3 bases short and J 6 bases short, with 12 bases between. This chain's CDR3 is CASSFVQGGEQYF. CDR3 coding DNA: TGTGCCAGCAGTTTTGTACAGGGTGGCGAGCAGTACTTC.

V and J are TRBV7-9 and TRBJ2-4; D is ambiguous. CDR3 length: 15 amino acids. Trimming took 0 bases from V and 0 from J, leaving 6 bases between them. Germline CDR1 reads SEHNR; CDR2 reads FQNEAQ (reference sequence). Here the CDR3 reads CASSLAELAKNIQYF. The CDR3 nucleotides are TGTGCCAGCAGCTTAGCGGAGCTAGCCAAAAACATTCAGTACTTC.

The CDR3 coding sequence is TGTGCCAGCAGCCCGTCCGGACAGAAAAGCACAGATACGCAGTATTTT. Protein sequence: CASSPSGQKSTDTQYF. This chain connects TRBV7-2 to TRBJ2-3; weak D call: TRBD1 (6 bases). CDR1 and CDR2 from the germline V gene are SGHTA and FQGNSA. This CDR3 is 16 amino acids long. Trimming took 5 bases from V and 0 from J, leaving 15 bases between them.

The V and J genes are TRBV20-1 and TRBJ2-3; 12 bases agree with TRBD2. Germline-derived CDR1 and CDR2 are DFQATT and SNEGSKA (reference sequence). This CDR3 has 13 amino acids. J was trimmed by 5 bases and V by 6 bases; bases with no gene match: 3. The CDR3 here is CSALAGGGDTQYF. The CDR3 region has the DNA TGCAGTGCACTAGCGGGGGGTGGAGATACGCAGTATTTT.